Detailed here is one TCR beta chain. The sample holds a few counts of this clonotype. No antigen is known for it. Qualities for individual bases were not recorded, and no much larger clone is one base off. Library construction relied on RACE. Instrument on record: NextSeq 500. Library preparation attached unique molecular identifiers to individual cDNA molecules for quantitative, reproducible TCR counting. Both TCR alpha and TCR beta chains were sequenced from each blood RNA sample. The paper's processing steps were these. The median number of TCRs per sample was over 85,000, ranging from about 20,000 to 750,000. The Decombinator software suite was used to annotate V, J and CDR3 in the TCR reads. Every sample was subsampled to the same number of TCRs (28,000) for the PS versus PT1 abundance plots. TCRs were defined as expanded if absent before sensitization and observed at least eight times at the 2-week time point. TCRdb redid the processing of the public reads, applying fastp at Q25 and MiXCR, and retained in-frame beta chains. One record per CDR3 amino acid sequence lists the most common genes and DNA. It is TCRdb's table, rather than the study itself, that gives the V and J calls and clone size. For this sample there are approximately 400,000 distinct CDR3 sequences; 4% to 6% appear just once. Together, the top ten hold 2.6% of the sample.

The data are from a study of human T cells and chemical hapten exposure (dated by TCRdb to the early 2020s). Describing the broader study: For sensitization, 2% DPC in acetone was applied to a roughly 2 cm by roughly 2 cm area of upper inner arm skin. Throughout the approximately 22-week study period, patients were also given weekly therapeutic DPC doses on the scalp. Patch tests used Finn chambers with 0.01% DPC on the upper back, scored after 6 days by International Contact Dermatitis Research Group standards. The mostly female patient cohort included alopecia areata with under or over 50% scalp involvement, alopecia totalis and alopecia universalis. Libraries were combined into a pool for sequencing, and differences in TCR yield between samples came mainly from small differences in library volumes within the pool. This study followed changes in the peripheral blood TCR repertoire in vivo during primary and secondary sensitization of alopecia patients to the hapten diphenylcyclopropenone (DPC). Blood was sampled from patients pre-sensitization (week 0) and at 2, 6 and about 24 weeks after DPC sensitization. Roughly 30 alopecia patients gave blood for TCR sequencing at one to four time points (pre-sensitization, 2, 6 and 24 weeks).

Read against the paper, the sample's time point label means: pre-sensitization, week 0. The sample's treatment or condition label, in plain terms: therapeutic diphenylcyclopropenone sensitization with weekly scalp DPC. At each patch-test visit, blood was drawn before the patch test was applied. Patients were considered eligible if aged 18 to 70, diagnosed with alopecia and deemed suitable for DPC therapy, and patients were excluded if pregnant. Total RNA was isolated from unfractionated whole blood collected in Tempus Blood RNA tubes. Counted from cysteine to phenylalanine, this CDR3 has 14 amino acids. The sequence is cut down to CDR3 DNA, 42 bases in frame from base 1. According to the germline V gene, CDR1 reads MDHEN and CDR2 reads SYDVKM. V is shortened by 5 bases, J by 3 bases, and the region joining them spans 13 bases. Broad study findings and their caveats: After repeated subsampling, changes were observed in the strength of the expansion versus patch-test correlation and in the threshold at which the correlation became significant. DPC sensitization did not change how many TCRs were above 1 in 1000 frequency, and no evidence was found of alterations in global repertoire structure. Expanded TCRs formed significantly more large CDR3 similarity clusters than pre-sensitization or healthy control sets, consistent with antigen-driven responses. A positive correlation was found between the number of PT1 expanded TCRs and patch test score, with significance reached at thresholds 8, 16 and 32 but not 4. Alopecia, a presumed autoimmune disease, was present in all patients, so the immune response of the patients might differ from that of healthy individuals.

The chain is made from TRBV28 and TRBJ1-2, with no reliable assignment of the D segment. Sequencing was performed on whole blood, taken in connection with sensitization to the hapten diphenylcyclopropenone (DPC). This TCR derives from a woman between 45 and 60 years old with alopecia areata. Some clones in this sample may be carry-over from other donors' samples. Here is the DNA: TGTGCCAGCAGTCCCCACCCTGTCGACTATGGCTACACCTTC. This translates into CASSPHPVDYGYTF.